This TCR beta chain was sequenced in a study of shared clonotypes between healthy human individuals. J was trimmed by 8 bases and V by 3 bases; bases with no gene match: 8. The length of the CDR3 is 15 residues. Germline V lookup: CDR1 MNHEY, CDR2 SMNVEV (reference sequence). Here immunoSEQ multiplex PCR was the method, and the copy in TCRdb shows in-frame clones only, minus some. The repertoire includes roughly 1,100,000 clones, under 80% of them detected once, and about 1.4% sits in the top ten. Sequences were obtained from memory CD4+ T cells sorted from blood. The sample's subset: CD45RA-negative fraction. The chain employs TRBV27 and TRBJ1-5; 9 bases fit TRBD1. The origin of this receptor is a man aged 18 to 30 in good health. The CDR3 loop is CASSFLDRGMEPQHF. CDR3 in DNA: TGTGCCAGCAGTTTTCTGGACAGGGGAATGGAGCCCCAGCATTTT.